These T cell receptor beta chains were read from a single sample in a study of T-cell memory formation after mild COVID-19. In TCRdb, the 5' RACE reads were re-called with MiXCR into one record per CDR3 protein. The profile shows 100,000 to 120,000 distinct CDR3 sequences, 20% to 25% of them singletons. The sequenced sample consisted of PBMCs or a T cell subset sorted from them (not recorded which). The receptors were sampled from a man younger than 35 who had mild COVID-19 (a few samples of this study predate the infection). Cell type and time point are not known. Each CDR3 is given with its conserved first and last residue. The D gene is left open where the match is weak. Some rows mark clone size as missing; the rest say once, few, many or name a class of expanded clone.

TRBD2	-	TRBV5-1	TRBJ2-3	CASSLDSGGNADTQYF	TGCGCCAGCAGCTTGGATAGCGGGGGGAATGCAGATACGCAGTATTTT
-	-	TRBV7-2	TRBJ2-5	CASSRAPTPQETQYF	TGTGCCAGCAGCCGGGCGCCAACCCCTCAAGAGACCCAGTACTTC
-	few	TRBV7-8	TRBJ2-7	CASSPQGANEQYF	TGTGCCAGCAGCCCCCAAGGGGCGAACGAGCAGTACTTC
-	-	TRBV6-2/TRBV6-3	TRBJ2-2	CASSYVAQTAGELFF	TGTGCCAGCAGTTACGTAGCCCAGACGGCCGGGGAGCTGTTTTTT
-	few	TRBV5-6	TRBJ2-5	CASSLDSGPGTQYF	TGTGCCAGCAGCTTGGATAGCGGTCCGGGGACCCAGTACTTC
-	-	TRBV9	TRBJ2-2	CASSTGSGELFF	TGTGCCAGCAGCACAGGGTCCGGGGAGCTGTTTTTT
TRBD1	few	TRBV5-5	TRBJ1-1	CASSSSGTGWTEAFF	TGTGCCAGCAGCTCCTCCGGGACAGGGTGGACTGAAGCTTTCTTT
-	-	TRBV12-3/TRBV12-4	TRBJ1-1	CASSPGGGAAFF	TGTGCCAGCAGTCCCGGAGGGGGGGCAGCTTTCTTT
-	few	TRBV7-9	TRBJ2-5	CASRPETQYF	TGTGCCAGCAGGCCAGAGACCCAGTACTTC
-	few	TRBV27	TRBJ2-7	CASSLPGHRGEQYF	TGTGCCAGCAGCCTCCCGGGACACCGTGGTGAGCAGTACTTC
-	-	TRBV7-9	TRBJ2-5	CASSFEGTLQETQYF	TGTGCCAGCAGCTTCGAGGGGACCCTTCAAGAGACCCAGTACTTC
TRBD1	-	TRBV28	TRBJ1-1	CASSATGGVTEAFF	TGTGCCAGCAGTGCCACAGGGGGCGTCACTGAAGCTTTCTTT
TRBD1	-	TRBV11-2	TRBJ2-5	CARSPTSGQEGGTQYF	TGTGCCAGGAGTCCTACCTCGGGACAGGAGGGAGGGACCCAGTACTTC
-	-	TRBV21-1	TRBJ2-7	CASSYDLSDRGEQYF	TGTGCCAGCAGCTACGACTTATCGGACAGGGGCGAGCAGTACTTC
-	-	TRBV7-2	TRBJ1-5	CARSLEGGQRPQHF	TGTGCCAGAAGCTTAGAGGGGGGGCAACGGCCCCAGCATTTT
TRBD1	-	TRBV6-5	TRBJ2-2	CASSPDRVGTGELFF	TGTGCCAGCAGCCCCGACAGGGTCGGGACCGGGGAGCTGTTTTTT
-	-	TRBV7-9	TRBJ2-7	CASSLDIYEQYF	TGTGCCAGCAGCTTAGATATCTACGAGCAGTACTTC
-	-	TRBV6-1	TRBJ1-1	CASSVMAGVFEAFF	TGTGCCAGCAGTGTAATGGCGGGGGTCTTTGAAGCTTTCTTT
-	few	TRBV19	TRBJ2-2	CASRGLYTGELFF	TGTGCCAGTAGGGGACTTTACACCGGGGAGCTGTTTTTT
-	-	TRBV4-1	TRBJ2-1	CASRRTDSYNEQFF	TGCGCCAGCAGGAGGACAGATAGTTACAATGAGCAGTTCTTC
TRBD1	-	TRBV5-1	TRBJ1-1	CASSLGDGTGEAFF	TGCGCCAGCAGCTTGGGAGACGGGACAGGTGAAGCTTTCTTT
-	many	TRBV20-1	TRBJ2-5	CSASEGGVQETQYF	TGCAGTGCTAGCGAGGGCGGTGTCCAAGAGACCCAGTACTTC
-	-	TRBV10-3	TRBJ2-7	CATGRGRYEQYF	TGTGCCACCGGACGGGGACGCTACGAGCAGTACTTC
-	-	TRBV4-3	TRBJ1-1	CASSQDGQGITEAFF	TGCGCCAGCAGCCAAGATGGCCAGGGGATCACTGAAGCTTTCTTT
-	few	TRBV20-1	TRBJ2-7	CSAPLGVRDAAYEQYF	TGCAGTGCCCCCTTAGGGGTCCGGGACGCAGCCTACGAGCAGTACTTC
-	-	TRBV5-1	TRBJ1-1	CASSTGASEAFF	TGCGCCAGCAGTACGGGGGCTTCTGAAGCTTTCTTT
-	-	TRBV6-5	TRBJ2-2	CASSYQGDGELFF	TGTGCCAGCAGTTACCAAGGTGACGGGGAGCTGTTTTTT
TRBD1	-	TRBV7-2	TRBJ1-1	CASSLRTQGAEAFF	TGTGCCAGCAGCTTACGGACACAGGGGGCTGAAGCTTTCTTT
-	-	TRBV6-5	TRBJ2-3	CASSYLTSTDTQYF	TGTGCCAGCAGTTATTTAACTAGCACAGATACGCAGTATTTT
-	few	TRBV7-6	TRBJ1-4	CASSFEGEKLFF	TGTGCCAGCAGCTTTGAGGGTGAAAAACTGTTTTTT
TRBD1	-	TRBV7-3	TRBJ2-1	CASSPGQGIIEQFF	TGTGCCAGCAGCCCTGGACAGGGTATAATAGAGCAGTTCTTC
-	few	TRBV7-2	TRBJ2-3	CASSLFLSEQADTQYF	TGTGCCAGCAGCTTATTCCTTAGCGAGCAGGCAGATACGCAGTATTTT
-	-	TRBV7-2	TRBJ1-2	CASSLDRGSHYGYTF	TGTGCCAGCAGCTTAGATCGGGGCAGCCACTATGGCTACACCTTC
TRBD1	many	TRBV7-2	TRBJ2-5	CASSWKDRPIF	TGTGCCAGCAGCTGGAAGGACAGGCCCATCTTC
-	-	TRBV7-9	TRBJ1-5	CASSGSYSNQPQHF	TGTGCCAGCAGCGGCAGTTATAGCAATCAGCCCCAGCATTTT
TRBD1	few	TRBV15	TRBJ2-3	CATSRDRGGGTDTQYF	TGTGCCACCAGCAGAGATCGAGGGGGCGGCACAGATACGCAGTATTTT
TRBD1	few	TRBV6-2/TRBV6-3	TRBJ1-2	CASSYSTGVYGYTF	TGTGCCAGCAGTTACTCGACAGGGGTCTATGGCTACACCTTC
-	few	TRBV4-1	TRBJ2-5	CASSRSTRWETQYF	TGCGCCAGCAGCCGATCGACTAGGTGGGAGACCCAGTACTTC
TRBD1	few	TRBV30	TRBJ2-7	CAWGDRNPYF	TGTGCCTGGGGGGACAGAAATCCGTACTTC
-	many	TRBV4-1	TRBJ2-7	CASSQDWGTPHEQYF	TGCGCCAGCAGCCAAGATTGGGGGACCCCCCACGAGCAGTACTTC
TRBD1	-	TRBV9	TRBJ2-5	CASSSTGFGETQYF	TGTGCCAGCAGCTCGACAGGGTTTGGAGAGACCCAGTACTTC
TRBD1	-	TRBV12-3/TRBV12-4	TRBJ2-7	CASSVTGYEQYF	TGTGCCAGCAGTGTGACAGGGTACGAGCAGTACTTC
TRBD1	few	TRBV19	TRBJ1-1	CASSPSGGTDTEAFF	TGTGCCAGTAGTCCGTCAGGGGGGACGGACACTGAAGCTTTCTTT
TRBD1	-	TRBV27	TRBJ1-6	CASSLSRTGGSPLHF	TGTGCCAGCAGTTTATCCCGGACAGGGGGCTCACCCCTCCACTTT
-	-	TRBV10-3	TRBJ1-1	CAISEWGPGEAFF	TGTGCCATCAGTGAGTGGGGGCCAGGTGAAGCTTTCTTT
-	many	TRBV7-2	TRBJ2-1	CASSPAINEQFF	TGTGCCAGCAGCCCCGCTATCAATGAGCAGTTCTTC
TRBD2	-	TRBV13	TRBJ2-1	CASSSPGTSGGDEQFF	TGTGCCAGCAGCTCACCCGGGACTAGCGGGGGTGATGAGCAGTTCTTC
-	-	TRBV4-1	TRBJ2-1	CASSLPRGGEQFF	TGCGCCAGCAGCCTCCCAAGGGGGGGTGAGCAGTTCTTC
-	-	TRBV15	TRBJ2-5	CATSGTGGPFPPETQYF	TGTGCCACCAGCGGGACTGGGGGCCCGTTCCCACCAGAGACCCAGTACTTC
-	-	TRBV11-2	TRBJ1-1	CASSLEGGLNTEAFF	TGTGCCAGCAGCTTAGAGGGTGGGTTGAACACTGAAGCTTTCTTT
-	-	TRBV29-1	TRBJ2-1	CSVVGPKEEQFF	TGCAGCGTCGTTGGACCCAAAGAGGAGCAGTTCTTC
-	-	TRBV6-4	TRBJ2-3	CASSAQGASTDTQYF	TGTGCCAGCAGTGCACAGGGTGCTAGCACAGATACGCAGTATTTT
TRBD2	few	TRBV9	TRBJ2-3	CASSAGEGLAGDTQYF	TGTGCCAGCAGCGCCGGTGAGGGCCTAGCGGGGGATACGCAGTATTTT
TRBD2	few	TRBV2	TRBJ2-1	CASNPAGGPGEQFF	TGTGCCAGCAACCCTGCGGGGGGGCCAGGTGAGCAGTTCTTC
-	-	TRBV12-3/TRBV12-4	TRBJ2-5	CASSLEGETQYF	TGTGCCAGCAGTTTAGAGGGCGAGACCCAGTACTTC
-	-	TRBV5-1	TRBJ2-1	CASSLVGGSSYNEQFF	TGCGCCAGCAGCTTGGTCGGGGGCAGCTCCTACAATGAGCAGTTCTTC
TRBD1	-	TRBV15	TRBJ2-1	CATSRDRDRGNNEQFF	TGTGCCACCAGCAGAGATCGGGACAGGGGTAACAATGAGCAGTTCTTC
-	few	TRBV21-1	TRBJ2-1	CASSKACPSGGRNEQFF	TGTGCCAGCAGCAAAGCGTGCCCTAGCGGGGGCCGGAATGAGCAGTTCTTC
-	-	TRBV7-9	TRBJ1-5	CASSLETSQPQHF	TGTGCCAGCAGCTTAGAGACCAGCCAGCCCCAGCATTTT
TRBD2	-	TRBV4-2	TRBJ2-2	CASSQEGRENTGELFF	TGTGCCAGCAGCCAAGAAGGGAGGGAGAACACCGGGGAGCTGTTTTTT